The source of this T cell receptor beta chain is a study of T cell responses to AZD1222 COVID-19 vaccine. Points from the study as a whole: Recipients of two AZD1222 doses showed rising Spike-specific TCR breadth and depth. Clonal diversity may have been underestimated, and the donors were mostly white British, with more females than males. Seropositive AZD1222 recipients at baseline numbered only five or six.

Trimming cost V 7 bases and J 3 bases, with 19 bases left between them. The CDR3 has 15 amino acids. CDR1 and CDR2 from the germline V gene are SGHAT and FQNNGV. Assay used: immunoSEQ multiplex PCR; TCRdb lists only in-frame clones, some missing. The repertoire holds about 110,000 clones, with approximately 90% as singletons. Worth noting for this clone: Its antigen is undetermined.

The V gene is TRBV11-2, the J gene TRBJ2-7; TRBD1 is a possible D gene (5 bases). The sequence was obtained from an adult in good health. The specimen was peripheral blood, collected on day 0 of AZD1222 vaccination. CDR3 DNA sequence: TGTGCCAGCACCCTAAATGGGGCAATCGGCTACGAGCAGTACTTC. Its protein product is CASTLNGAIGYEQYF.